A selection of T cell receptor beta chains follows, all from one sample in a study of technical replicates of blood from a handful of donors. The repertoire was sequenced with immunoSEQ multiplex PCR; TCRdb's copy has only in-frame clones and lacks some. The sample consists of 50,000 to 70,000 clones, just under 95% of them appearing once. Input material: PBMCs. The receptors stem from a human donor in good health. Some clones in this sample may be carry-over from other donors' samples. Each CDR3 is given with its conserved first and last residue. Fields, in order: D gene, CDR3 length, clone size, V gene, J gene, CDR3 DNA, CDR3 protein. D genes are given only for firm matches. Not all rows give a size; the values are once, few, many and, for expanded clones, a class.

TRBD1,15,-,TRBV15,TRBJ1-1,TGTGCCACCAGCAGACGACAGGGCCTAAACACTGAAGCTTTCTTT,CATSRRQGLNTEAFF
TRBD2,17,-,TRBV6-1,TRBJ2-1,TGTGCCAGCAGTGACAGCCTGACTAGCGGGCCTTACAATGAGCAGTTCTTC,CASSDSLTSGPYNEQFF
-,15,-,TRBV12-1,TRBJ2-2,TGTGCCAGCAACATCGGGGAGGCCCACACCGGGGAGCTGTTTTTT,CASNIGEAHTGELFF
-,14,-,TRBV5-1,TRBJ1-4,TGCGCCAGCAGCTTGAGCGGGAGAAATGAAAAACTGTTTTTT,CASSLSGRNEKLFF
TRBD2,16,-,TRBV30,TRBJ2-2,TGTGCCTGGACCCCAGGTAGCGGGAGGATCGCCGGGGAGCTGTTTTTT,CAWTPGSGRIAGELFF
TRBD2,14,medium-sized,TRBV6-1,TRBJ2-5,TGTGCCAGCATAGCGGGGGAATTTTCGGAGACCCAGTACTTC,CASIAGEFSETQYF
TRBD1,15,-,TRBV18,TRBJ1-2,TGTGCCAGCTCACCGGGACAGCTATCTAACTATGGCTACACCTTC,CASSPGQLSNYGYTF
TRBD2,18,-,TRBV9,TRBJ2-1,TGTGCCAGCAGCGTATTTCCACCAACTAGCGGGGGATACAATGAGCAGTTCTTC,CASSVFPPTSGGYNEQFF
TRBD1,13,-,TRBV7-2,TRBJ2-7,TGTGCCAGCAGCTTGGTGACAGGGAGCGAGCAGTACTTC,CASSLVTGSEQYF
TRBD1,17,once,TRBV27,TRBJ2-2,TGTGCCAGCAGTTTCCCGAGGACAGGGAAGGCGCCCGGGGAGCTGTTTTTT,CASSFPRTGKAPGELFF
-,16,-,TRBV6-4,TRBJ2-1,TGTGCCAGCAGTGACCCTATCGACAGGTTCTACAATGAGCAGTTCTTC,CASSDPIDRFYNEQFF